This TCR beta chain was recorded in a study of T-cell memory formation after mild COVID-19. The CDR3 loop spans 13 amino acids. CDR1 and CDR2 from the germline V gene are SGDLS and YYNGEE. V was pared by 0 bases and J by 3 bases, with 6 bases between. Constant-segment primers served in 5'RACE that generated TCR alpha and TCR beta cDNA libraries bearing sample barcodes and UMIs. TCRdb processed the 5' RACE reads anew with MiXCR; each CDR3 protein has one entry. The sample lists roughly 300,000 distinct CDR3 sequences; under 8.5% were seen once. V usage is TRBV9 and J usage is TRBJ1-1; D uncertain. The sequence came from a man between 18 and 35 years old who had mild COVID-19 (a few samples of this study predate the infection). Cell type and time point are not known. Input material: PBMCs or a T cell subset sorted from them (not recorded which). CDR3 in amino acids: CASSVESDTEAFF. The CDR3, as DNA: TGTGCCAGCAGCGTAGAGTCGGACACTGAAGCTTTCTTT.